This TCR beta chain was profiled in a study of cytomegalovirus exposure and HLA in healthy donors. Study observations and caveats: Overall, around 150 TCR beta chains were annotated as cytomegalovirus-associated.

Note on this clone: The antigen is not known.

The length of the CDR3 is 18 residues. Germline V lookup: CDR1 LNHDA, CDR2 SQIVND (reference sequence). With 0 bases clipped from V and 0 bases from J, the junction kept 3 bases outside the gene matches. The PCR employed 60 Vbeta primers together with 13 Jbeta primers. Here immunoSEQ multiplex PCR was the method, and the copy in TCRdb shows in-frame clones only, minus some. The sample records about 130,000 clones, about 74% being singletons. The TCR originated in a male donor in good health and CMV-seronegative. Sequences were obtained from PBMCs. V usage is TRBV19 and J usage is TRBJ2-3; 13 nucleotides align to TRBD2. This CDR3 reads CASSIEQLAGGSTDTQYF. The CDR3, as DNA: TGTGCCAGTAGTATAGAGCAACTAGCGGGGGGGAGCACAGATACGCAGTATTTT.